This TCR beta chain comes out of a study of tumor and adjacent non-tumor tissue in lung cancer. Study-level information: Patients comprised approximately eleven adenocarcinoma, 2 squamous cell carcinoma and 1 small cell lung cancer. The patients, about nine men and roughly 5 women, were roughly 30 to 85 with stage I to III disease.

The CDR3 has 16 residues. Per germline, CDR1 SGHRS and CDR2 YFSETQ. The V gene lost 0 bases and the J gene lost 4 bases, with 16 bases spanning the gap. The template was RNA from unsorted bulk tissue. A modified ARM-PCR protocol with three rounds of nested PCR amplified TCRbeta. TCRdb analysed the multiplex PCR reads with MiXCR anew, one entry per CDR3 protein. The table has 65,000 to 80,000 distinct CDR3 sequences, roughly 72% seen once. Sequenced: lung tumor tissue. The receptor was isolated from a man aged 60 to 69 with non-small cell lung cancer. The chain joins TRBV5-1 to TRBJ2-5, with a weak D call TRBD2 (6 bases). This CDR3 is CASSLAQLALLETQYF. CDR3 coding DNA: TGCGCCAGCAGCTTGGCCCAACTAGCCCTCTTAGAGACCCAGTACTTC.